This T cell receptor beta chain was captured by sequencing in a study of OX40 agonist ivuxolimab in advanced cancers. Study context: All patients had ivuxolimab intravenously every 2 weeks at 0.01 to 10 mg/kg. Participants averaged roughly 60 years of age (range about 23 to 79) and were 82.7% male.

Study observations and caveats: Individuals who were partial responders at 0.1-3.0 mg/kg had clonal expansion that ranked among the lowest. More expanded clones were seen, on average, in CD8+ T cells than in CD4+.

The V end lost 2 bases, the J end lost 3 bases, and 17 bases lay between the germline ends. Germline V gene data show CDR1 as MNHEY and CDR2 as SMNVEV (reference sequence). The CDR3 is 17 residues long. This clone was detected only a few times. Its target is unknown. The data were produced by immunoSEQ multiplex PCR, yet TCRdb's version contains in-frame clones alone and is incomplete. The sample includes 25,000 to 30,000 clones, 83% of them seen just once. Sequences were derived from CD4+ or CD8+ T cells sorted from blood, sampled in a trial of the OX40 agonist ivuxolimab. The clonotype was recovered from an adult with an advanced solid tumor such as melanoma, head and neck, liver or kidney cancer. This sequence joins TRBV27 and TRBJ1-5, with D perhaps matching TRBD1 (5 bases). In nucleotides, the CDR3 is TGTGCCAGCAGTTTACGACCCCCCACAGGCTTCAATCAGCCCCAGCATTTT. Translation gives CASSLRPPTGFNQPQHF.